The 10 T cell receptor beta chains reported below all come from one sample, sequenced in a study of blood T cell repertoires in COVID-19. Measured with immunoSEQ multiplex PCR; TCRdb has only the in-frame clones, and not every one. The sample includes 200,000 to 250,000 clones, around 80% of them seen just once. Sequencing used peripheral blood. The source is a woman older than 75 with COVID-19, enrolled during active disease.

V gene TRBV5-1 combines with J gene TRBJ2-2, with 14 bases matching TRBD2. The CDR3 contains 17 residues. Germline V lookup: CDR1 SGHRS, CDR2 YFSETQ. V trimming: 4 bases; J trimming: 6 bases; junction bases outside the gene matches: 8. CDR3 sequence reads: CASSDRTSGGFAGELFF. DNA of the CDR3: TGCGCCAGCAGCGACCGGACTAGCGGGGGGTTTGCCGGGGAGCTGTTTTTT. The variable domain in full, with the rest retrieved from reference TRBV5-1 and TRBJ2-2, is KAGVTQTPRYLIKTRGQQVTLSCSPISGHRSVSWYQQTPGQGLQFLFEYFSETQRNKGNFPGRFSGRQFSNSRSEMNVSTLELGDSALYLCASSDRTSGGFAGELFFGEGSRLTVL.

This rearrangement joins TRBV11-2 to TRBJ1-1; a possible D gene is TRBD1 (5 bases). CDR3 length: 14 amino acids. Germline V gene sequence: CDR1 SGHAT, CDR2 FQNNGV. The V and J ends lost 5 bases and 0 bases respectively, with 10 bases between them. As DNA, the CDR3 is TGTGCCAGCAGCCGACAGCTCATGAACACTGAAGCTTTCTTT. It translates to CASSRQLMNTEAFF. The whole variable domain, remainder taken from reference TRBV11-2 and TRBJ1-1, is EAGVAQSPRYKIIEKRQSVAFWCNPISGHATLYWYQQILGQGPKLLIQFQNNGVVDDSQLPKDRFSAERLKGVDSTLKIQPAKLEDSAVYLCASSRQLMNTEAFFGQGTRLTVV.

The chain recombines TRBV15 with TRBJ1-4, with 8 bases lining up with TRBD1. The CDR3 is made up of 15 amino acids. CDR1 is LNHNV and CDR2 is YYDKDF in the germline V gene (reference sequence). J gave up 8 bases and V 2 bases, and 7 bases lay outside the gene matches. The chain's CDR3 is CATSRSGGAGEKLFF. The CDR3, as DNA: TGTGCCACCAGCAGATCAGGGGGCGCGGGCGAAAAACTGTTTTTT.

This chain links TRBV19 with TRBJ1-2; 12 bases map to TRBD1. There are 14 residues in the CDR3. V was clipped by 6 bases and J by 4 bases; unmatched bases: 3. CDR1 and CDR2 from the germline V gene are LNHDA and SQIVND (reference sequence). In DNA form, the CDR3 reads TGTGCCAGTAGCCCGGGACAGGGGGCCTATGGCTACACCTTC. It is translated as CASSPGQGAYGYTF.

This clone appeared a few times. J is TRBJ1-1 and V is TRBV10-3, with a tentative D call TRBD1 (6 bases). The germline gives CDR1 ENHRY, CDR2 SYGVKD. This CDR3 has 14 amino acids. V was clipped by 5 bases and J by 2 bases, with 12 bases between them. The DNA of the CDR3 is TGTGCCATCAGTAAGGGACAAATTAACACTGAAGCTTTCTTT. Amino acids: CAISKGQINTEAFF.

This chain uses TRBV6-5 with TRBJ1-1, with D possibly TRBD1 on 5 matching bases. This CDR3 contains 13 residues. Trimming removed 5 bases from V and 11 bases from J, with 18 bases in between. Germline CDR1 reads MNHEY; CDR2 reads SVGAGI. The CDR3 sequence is CASSSGARGVAFF. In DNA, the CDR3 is TGTGCCAGCAGTAGTGGGGCGCGGGGGGTGGCTTTCTTT.

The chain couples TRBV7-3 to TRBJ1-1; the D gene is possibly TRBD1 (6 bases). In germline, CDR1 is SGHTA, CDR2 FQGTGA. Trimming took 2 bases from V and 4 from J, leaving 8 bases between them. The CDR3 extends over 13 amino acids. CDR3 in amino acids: CASSLGQSTEAFF. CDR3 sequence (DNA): TGTGCCAGCAGCTTAGGACAGAGCACTGAAGCTTTCTTT.

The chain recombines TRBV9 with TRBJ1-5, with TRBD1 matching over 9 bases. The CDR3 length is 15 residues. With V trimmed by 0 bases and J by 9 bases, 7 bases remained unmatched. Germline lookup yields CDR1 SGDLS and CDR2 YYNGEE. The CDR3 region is CASSVDSGQGLPQHF. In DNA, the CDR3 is TGTGCCAGCAGCGTAGATTCAGGACAGGGGCTGCCCCAGCATTTT.

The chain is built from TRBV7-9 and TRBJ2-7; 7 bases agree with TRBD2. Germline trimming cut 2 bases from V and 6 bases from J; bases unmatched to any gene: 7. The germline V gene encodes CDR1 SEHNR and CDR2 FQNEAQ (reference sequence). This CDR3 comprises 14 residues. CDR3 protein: CASSLFREGSEQYF. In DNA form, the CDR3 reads TGTGCCAGCAGCTTATTCAGGGAGGGTTCCGAGCAGTACTTC.

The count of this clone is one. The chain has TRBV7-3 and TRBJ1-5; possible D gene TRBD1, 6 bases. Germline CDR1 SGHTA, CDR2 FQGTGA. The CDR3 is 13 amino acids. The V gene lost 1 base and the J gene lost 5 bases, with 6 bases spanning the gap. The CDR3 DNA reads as TGTGCCAGCAGCTTAAGGACAGATCAGCCCCAGCATTTT. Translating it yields CASSLRTDQPQHF.